This T cell receptor beta chain was observed in a study of T cells in Graves' hyperthyroidism and ophthalmopathy. V lost 4 bases and J lost 1, with 19 bases in between. In germline, CDR1 is SGHDN, CDR2 FVKESK. The CDR3 runs to 17 residues. Amplified TCR beta CDR3 regions derived from RNA transcripts. First-round RT-PCR with HTBI primers amplified the TCR CDR3 region. TCRdb called the multiplex PCR reads again in MiXCR, with one record for every CDR3 protein. The data hold approximately 530,000 distinct CDR3 sequences, with 16% observed a single time. The origin of this receptor is a woman aged 18-30 years with Graves' hyperthyroidism. V is TRBV14 and J is TRBJ1-1; no firm D call. The sample was blood. CDR3 region: CASSPFPGGKWNTEAFF. For the CDR3, the DNA is TGTGCCAGCAGCCCGTTCCCGGGAGGTAAATGGAACACTGAAGCTTTCTTT.